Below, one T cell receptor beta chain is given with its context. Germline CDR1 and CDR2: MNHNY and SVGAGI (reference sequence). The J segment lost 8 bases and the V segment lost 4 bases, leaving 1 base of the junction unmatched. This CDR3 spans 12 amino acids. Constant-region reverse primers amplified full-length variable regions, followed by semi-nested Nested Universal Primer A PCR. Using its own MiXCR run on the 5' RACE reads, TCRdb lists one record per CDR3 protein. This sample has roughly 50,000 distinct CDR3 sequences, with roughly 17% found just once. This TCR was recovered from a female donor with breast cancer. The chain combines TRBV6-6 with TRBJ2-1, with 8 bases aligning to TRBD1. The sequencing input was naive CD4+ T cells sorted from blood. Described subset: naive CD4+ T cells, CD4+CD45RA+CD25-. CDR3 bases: TGTGCCAGCAGTTCACAGGGGGATGAGCAGTTCTTC. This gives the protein CASSSQGDEQFF.